This note documents a single T cell receptor beta chain sequence. Clones were read by immunoSEQ multiplex PCR, and TCRdb kept only the in-frame ones, dropping some. The repertoire consists of approximately 98,000 clones, with about 84% occurring once and the leading ten covering about 10%. This CDR3 is built from 13 residues. V lost 4 bases, J lost 2 bases, and 8 bases lay in between. Germline V gene lookup returns CDR1 LGHNA and CDR2 YSLEER. This record belongs to a study of blood T cell repertoires in COVID-19. The wider study: T cells, B-cell-depleted T cells, or PBMCs provided the cDNA or gDNA that served as material.

The chain couples TRBV4-3 to TRBJ1-2; D remains ambiguous. The specimen sequenced was peripheral blood. The clonotype originates from a woman aged 80 or older with acute or convalescent COVID-19. The CDR3 loop reads CASSPGRNYGYTF. The CDR3 DNA reads TGCGCCAGCAGCCCAGGAAGGAACTATGGCTACACCTTC.